This T cell receptor beta chain was found in a study of Graves' ophthalmopathy and Graves' hyperthyroidism listed by TCRdb under 2018. Broadly, across the study: Peripheral blood was collected before any treatment was given, at the time of initial diagnosis. The study used TCR beta repertoire signatures to distinguish Graves' ophthalmopathy from Graves' hyperthyroidism and to predict progression to ophthalmopathy. In total, some 140 blood samples were TCR-sequenced: around 42 ophthalmopathy, over 70 hyperthyroidism and about 17 hyperthyroidism-to-ophthalmopathy patients. A discovery set of 100 or so patients (roughly 43 ophthalmopathy, 60 or so stable hyperthyroidism) was enrolled to explore V-J signatures distinguishing ophthalmopathy from hyperthyroidism. The independent validation cohort included 18 to 20 hyperthyroidism patients plus 17 patients who later progressed from hyperthyroidism to ophthalmopathy. In five or six hyperthyroidism patients, T-cell repertoires of thyroid tissue and blood were compared. Following sample collection, hyperthyroidism patients were given methimazole at a starting dose of 30 mg daily, and ophthalmopathy patients were given high-dose intravenous methylprednisolone. The roughly 91 discovery patients were randomly divided into training and test sets at a 7:3 ratio. Overall study outcomes, separate from this receptor: No statistical method was used to set the sample size in advance, and the investigators knew which group each participant was assigned to. Most expanded thyroid clonotypes with frequency above 0.001 were also detected in blood, suggesting blood repertoires may reflect the thyroid immune response. In cross-validation, the 13-signature model distinguished ophthalmopathy from stable hyperthyroidism with approximately 90% sensitivity and around 83% specificity, while in the test set the corresponding values were about 80% and 75%. In validation, the model predicted ophthalmopathy progression with 70.59% sensitivity and about 77% specificity; eleven to twelve predicted patients were CT-confirmed with GO in a median of about 7.1 months.

For repertoire sequencing, the TCR beta CDR3 regions were amplified from RNA transcripts. A first-round RT-PCR used HTBI primers with the Qiagen OneStep RT-PCR kit, followed by a second-round multiplex PCR, size selection and purification. Sequencing of the libraries was carried out on an Illumina HiSeq2000 in paired-end mode with 100 bp reads. The paper's processing steps were these. SOAPnuke was used to process the reads, throwing out any read that had adapters, had uncalled bases, had a mean Phred below 15, or lacked an exact constant-primer or identifier match. High-quality paired reads were merged with COPE v1.2.5. Each unique nucleotide sequence was defined as a clonotype, and clonotypes were aligned to IMGT TRB V, D and J references with MiTCR v1.1. Only V-J combinations with frequency above 0.0001 were analysed, covering more than 99% of repertoires. For each V-J combination, a TCR clonal expansion and chaos score was defined as the ratio of F50 clonal expansion to chaos observed in the TCRdist matrix. Welch's t-statistics and random forest were used to narrow the features down to over ten V-J combinations, which were then fed into a naive Bayes classifier. The Morisita-Horn index was used to measure how similar the thyroid and blood repertoires were. TCRdb reworked the public reads: Q25 trimming with fastp, MiXCR clone assembly, productive beta chains retained. Each CDR3 protein appears once, grouped with its most common genes and DNA. These V and J calls are TCRdb output, not the study's own analysis. This sample is represented by 500,000 to 700,000 distinct CDR3 sequences; 22% of them were singletons. The top ten clones comprise approximately 6.5% of the sample.

A patient counted as having stable hyperthyroidism if there was no progression to ophthalmopathy within 18 months of follow-up. Hyperthyroidism patients were newly diagnosed, were aged 18 to 65 years, and had a disease duration under 2 months. Anyone with other autoimmune diseases, uncontrolled infections, pregnancy or lactation was excluded from the study. Clinical symptoms, serum thyroxine, TRAb, thyroid ultrasound and orbital computed tomography were used for diagnosis. Ficoll-Paque density gradient centrifugation was used to isolate PBMCs from approximately 11 ml of fresh peripheral blood. Total RNA was extracted with Trizol reagent and quality-checked on an Agilent 2100 Bioanalyzer. This clonotype was found once. The target of this receptor is not known. Per-base quality was not reported, and no clone a single base away is much larger than it. A single read constitutes weak evidence. From a lookup of the germline V gene, CDR1 and CDR2 are MNHNS and SASEGT. V and J are truncated by 2 bases and 3 bases respectively, leaving an intervening sequence of 19 bases. Counted from cysteine to phenylalanine, this CDR3 has 17 amino acids. CDR3 DNA only is kept here, 51 bases in frame from base 1.

This chain joins TRBV6-1 to TRBJ1-2, with TRBD1 perhaps the D gene, on 5 matching bases. This TCR derives from a woman under 30 with stable Graves' hyperthyroidism. Some clones in this sample may be carry-over from other donors' samples. Donor details come from another sample of the same person, matched by shared clones. Sequenced input: peripheral blood. The CDR3 sequence is CASSEPAGQGLYYGYTF. In nucleotide form, the sequence is TGTGCCAGCAGTGAACCCGCGGGGCAGGGATTATACTATGGCTACACCTTC.